The 14 T cell receptor beta chains below all came from one sample that was sequenced in a study of PD-1 blockade in classical Hodgkin lymphoma. Time point reported: cycle 4 day 1 (C4D1), after 6 weeks of nivolumab. Every one of the patients relapsed after autologous stem cell transplantation (brentuximab vedotin exposure was variable). Repertoires were generated with immunoSEQ multiplex PCR, while TCRdb's copy carries only in-frame clones and drops some. The table includes almost 95,000 clones, nearly 85% detected once. Sequenced here: peripheral blood mononuclear cells (PBMCs), sampled before the fourth cycle of nivolumab. The receptors were sampled from a human donor with classical Hodgkin lymphoma.

The gene calls are TRBV19 and TRBJ1-1; no firm D call. CDR1 and CDR2 (germline): LNHDA, SQIVND (reference sequence). The CDR3 extends over 13 amino acids. V lost 4 bases to trimming and J lost 0 bases, with 6 bases between them. CDR3 sequence (DNA): TGTGCCAGTAGTAATAACCTGAACACTGAAGCTTTCTTT. It codes for CASSNNLNTEAFF.

In its sample, this clone was seen a few times. The CDR3 loop is CASSPRQGSNEKLFF. DNA for the CDR3: TGTGCCAGCAGCCCCCGACAGGGATCAAATGAAAAACTGTTTTTT. This chain joins TRBV7-2 and TRBJ1-4; 7 bases map to TRBD1. V shed 5 bases, J shed 5 bases, and the junction held 8 bases outside the gene matches. The germline CDR1 and CDR2 sequences are SGHTA and FQGNSA. The CDR3 runs 15 residues.

This chain's CDR3 is CASSDSRAGANVLTF. For the CDR3, the DNA is TGTGCCAGCAGTGATTCGCGGGCAGGGGCCAACGTCCTGACTTTC. The gene calls are TRBV2 and TRBJ2-6; TRBD2 is a possible D gene (5 bases). V lost 3 bases and J 4 bases, leaving 10 bases between the germline ends. Germline-derived CDR1 and CDR2 are SNHLY and FYNNEI. CDR3 length equals 15 residues.

The V and J genes are TRBV7-2 and TRBJ2-7; 12 bases align to TRBD2. The CDR3 is 14 amino acids. Germline CDR1 SGHTA, CDR2 FQGNSA. The junction had 0 bases not matched to a gene; V was cut back by 1 base and J by 5 bases. CDR3 DNA: TGTGCCAGCAGCTTAGGACTAGCGGGAGACGAGCAGTACTTC. It translates to CASSLGLAGDEQYF.

This clone was detected once. The chain uses TRBV7-9 and TRBJ2-7; D unresolved. The ends were cut back, 3 bases at V and 3 bases at J, with 9 bases in the middle. The germline V gene has CDR1 SEHNR and CDR2 FQNEAQ (reference sequence). The CDR3 contains 13 residues. The CDR3 coding sequence is TGTGCCAGCAGCTTTGGCCAGGTCTACGAGCAGTACTTC. Encoded protein: CASSFGQVYEQYF.

The chain uses TRBV7-2 and TRBJ2-3, with 11 bases fitting TRBD2. V trimming: 0 bases; J trimming: 1 base; junction bases outside the gene matches: 9. Germline V gives CDR1 SGHTA, CDR2 FQGNSA. There are 19 residues in the CDR3. The CDR3 DNA follows: TGTGCCAGCAGCTTAGCACCTAGCGGGAGGCTCATACGCACAGATACGCAGTATTTT. Translated: CASSLAPSGRLIRTDTQYF.

The rearrangement joins TRBV5-1 to TRBJ2-1; 10 positions match TRBD2. The J segment lost 0 bases and the V segment lost 3 bases, leaving 6 bases of the junction unmatched. The germline gives CDR1 SGHRS, CDR2 YFSETQ. This CDR3 is 17 amino acids long. As DNA, the CDR3 is TGCGCCAGCAGCTACAGCGGGAGGGACAGCTCCTACAATGAGCAGTTCTTC. This codes for CASSYSGRDSSYNEQFF.

This clone occurred many times. The gene calls are TRBV18 and TRBJ1-2; 7 bases match TRBD1. The CDR3 consists of 13 residues. With V trimmed by 4 bases and J by 6 bases, 5 bases remained unmatched. Per the germline V gene, CDR1 is KGHSH and CDR2 is LQKENI. The CDR3 sequence is CASSRQGVDGYTF. In DNA form, the CDR3 reads TGTGCCAGCTCACGACAGGGAGTTGATGGCTACACCTTC. Combining the CDR3 with reference TRBV18 and TRBJ1-2 gives the whole variable domain NAGVMQNPRHLVRRRGQEARLRCSPMKGHSHVYWYRQLPEEGLKFMVYLQKENIIDESGMPKERFSAEFPKEGPSILRIQQVVRGDSAAYFCASSRQGVDGYTFGSGTRLTVV.

The sample holds a few counts of this clone. V and J are TRBV5-8 and TRBJ2-7; 8 nucleotides match TRBD1. Germline V gene lookup returns CDR1 SGHTS and CDR2 YDEGEE. The CDR3 totals 15 residues. After removal of 6 bases from V and 4 bases from J, the junction contained 12 bases not matched to a gene. The CDR3 region is CASTPQGAPEYEQYF. CDR3 DNA sequence: TGTGCCAGCACCCCCCAGGGGGCTCCGGAATACGAGCAGTACTTC. The full variable domain, its missing parts supplied by reference TRBV5-8 and TRBJ2-7, is EAGVTQSPTHLIKTRGQQATLRCSPISGHTSVYWYQQALGLGLQFLLWYDEGEERNRGNFPPRFSGRQFPNYSSELNVNALELEDSALYLCASTPQGAPEYEQYFGPGTRLTVT.

The chain couples TRBV5-1 to TRBJ2-3; possible D gene TRBD1, 6 bases. V dropped 4 bases and J dropped 10 bases, with 19 bases sitting between them. The CDR3 sequence is 14 residues long. The germline CDR1 and CDR2 sequences are SGHRS and YFSETQ. CDR3 DNA sequence: TGCGCCAGCAGCCCGTTGGGGGCCTTGAGCGCGCAGTATTTT. This encodes CASSPLGALSAQYF.

This chain joins TRBV11-3 and TRBJ2-7; the D is unclear. With 5 bases removed from V and 0 bases from J, the gap between germline ends came to 14 bases. CDR1 SGHNT and CDR2 YENEEA come from the germline V gene. CDR3 length equals 15 residues. CDR3 in amino acids: CASSLGPVSSYEQYF. The CDR3 DNA reads as TGTGCCAGCAGCCTGGGCCCCGTAAGCTCCTACGAGCAGTACTTC.

The gene calls are TRBV5-1 and TRBJ2-7, with a weak D call TRBD2 (5 bases). The CDR3 is 14 residues long. Germline V gives CDR1 SGHRS, CDR2 YFSETQ. Between the trimmed V and J ends, which lost 4 bases and 7 bases, there was a span of 18 bases. CDR3 in amino acids: CASSPEWETREQYF. DNA of the CDR3: TGCGCCAGCAGCCCTGAGTGGGAGACGCGAGAGCAGTACTTC.

The CDR3 sequence is CASSSGTGVGNEQFF. The CDR3 DNA sequence: TGCGCCAGCAGCTCCGGGACAGGGGTGGGCAATGAGCAGTTCTTC. The rearrangement uses TRBV5-1 and TRBJ2-1; 10 nucleotides line up with TRBD1. The CDR3 has 15 residues. With V trimmed by 3 bases and J by 6 bases, 6 bases remained unmatched. Germline V gene lookup returns CDR1 SGHRS and CDR2 YFSETQ.

This clone has just a few counts. The chain has TRBV4-3 and TRBJ2-3; D is perhaps TRBD2 (5 bases). The CDR3 totals 15 residues. Germline V gene sequence: CDR1 LGHNA, CDR2 YSLEER. V lost 1 base to trimming and J lost 2 bases, with 10 bases between them. CDR3 sequence (DNA): TGCGCCAGCAGCCAAGTTGGCCGGGACACAGATACGCAGTATTTT. This encodes CASSQVGRDTDTQYF.